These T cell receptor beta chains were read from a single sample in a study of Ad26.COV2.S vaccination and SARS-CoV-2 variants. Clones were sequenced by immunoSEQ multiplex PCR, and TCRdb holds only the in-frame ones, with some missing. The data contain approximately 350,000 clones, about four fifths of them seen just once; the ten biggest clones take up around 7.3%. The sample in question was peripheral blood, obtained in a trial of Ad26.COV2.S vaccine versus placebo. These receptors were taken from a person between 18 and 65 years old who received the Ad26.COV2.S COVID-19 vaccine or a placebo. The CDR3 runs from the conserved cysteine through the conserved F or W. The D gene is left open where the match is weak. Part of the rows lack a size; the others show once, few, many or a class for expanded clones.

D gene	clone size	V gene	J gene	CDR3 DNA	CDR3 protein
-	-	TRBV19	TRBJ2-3	TGTGCCAGTAGTATGTTCCGCAAGGATACGCAGTATTTT	CASSMFRKDTQYF
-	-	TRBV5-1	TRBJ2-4	TGCGCCAGCAGGCTCTCAGGGGTGCGGGCCAAAAACATTCAGTACTTC	CASRLSGVRAKNIQYF
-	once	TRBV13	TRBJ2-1	TGTGCCAGCGCAGGGGCCTTCTACAATGAGCAGTTCTTC	CASAGAFYNEQFF
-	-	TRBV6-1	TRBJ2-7	TGTGCCAGCAGTGAAGCGCCCAGACCCTACGAGCAGTACTTC	CASSEAPRPYEQYF
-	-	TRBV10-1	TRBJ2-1	TGCGCCAGCAGTGATTGGGGTTCCTACAATGAGCAGTTCTTC	CASSDWGSYNEQFF
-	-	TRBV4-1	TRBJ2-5	TGCGCCAGCAGCCAAGGAGGCATGCGGCCCGGCGGACGGACCCAGTACTTC	CASSQGGMRPGGRTQYF
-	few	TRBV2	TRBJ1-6	TGTGCCAGCAGTGTTGCCCCGAATTCACCCCTCCACTTT	CASSVAPNSPLHF
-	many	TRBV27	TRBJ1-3	TGTGCCAGCAGTCCGACAATAGGTAACCTTGGAAACACCATATATTTT	CASSPTIGNLGNTIYF
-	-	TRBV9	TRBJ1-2	TGTGCCAGCAGCGAACGGACGGGCAACTATGGCTACACCTTC	CASSERTGNYGYTF
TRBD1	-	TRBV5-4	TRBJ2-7	TGTGCCAGCAGTGCCGGGACAGATAACTACGAGCAGTACTTC	CASSAGTDNYEQYF